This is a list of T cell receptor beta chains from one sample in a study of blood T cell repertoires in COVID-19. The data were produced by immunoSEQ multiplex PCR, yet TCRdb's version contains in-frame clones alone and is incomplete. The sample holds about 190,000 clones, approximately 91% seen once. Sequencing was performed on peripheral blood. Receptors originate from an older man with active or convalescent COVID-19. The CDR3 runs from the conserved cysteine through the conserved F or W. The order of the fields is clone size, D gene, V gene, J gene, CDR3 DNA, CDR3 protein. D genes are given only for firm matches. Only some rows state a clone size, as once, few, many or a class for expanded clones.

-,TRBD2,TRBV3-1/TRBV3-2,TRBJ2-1,TGTGCCAGCAGCTCCCGAGCGGGAGGGGGCCACAATGAGCAGTTCTTC,CASSSRAGGGHNEQFF
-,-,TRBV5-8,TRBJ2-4,TGTGCCAGCAGCTTCGGGGGGCGAGGGGCCAAAAACATTCAGTACTTC,CASSFGGRGAKNIQYF
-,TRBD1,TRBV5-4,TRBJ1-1,TGTGCCAGCAGCGCACAGGGGGGCACTGAAGCTTTCTTT,CASSAQGGTEAFF
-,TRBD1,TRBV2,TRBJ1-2,TGTGCCAGCAGGTACAGGGGCGCCTCCAATTATGGCTACACCTTC,CASRYRGASNYGYTF
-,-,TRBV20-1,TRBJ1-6,TGCAGTGCTAGTCCCGGGACAAATAATTCACCCCTCCACTTT,CSASPGTNNSPLHF
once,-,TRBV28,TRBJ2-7,TGTGCCAGCAGCAGACCGGGGATGGAGGATTACTACGAGCAGTACTTC,CASSRPGMEDYYEQYF
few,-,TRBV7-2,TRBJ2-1,TGTGCCAGCAGCACGGACGCCTCGGGGGAGTTCTTC,CASSTDASGEFF
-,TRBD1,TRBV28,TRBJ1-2,TGTGCCAGCATGGCAGGGGGACATGGCTACACCTTC,CASMAGGHGYTF
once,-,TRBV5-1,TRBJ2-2,TGCGCCAGCAGCTTAGACAGCTGGGAGAACACCGGGGAGCTGTTTTTT,CASSLDSWENTGELFF
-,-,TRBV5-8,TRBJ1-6,TGTGCCAGCAGCTTAAGGGGTGGGTCACCCCTCCACTTT,CASSLRGGSPLHF
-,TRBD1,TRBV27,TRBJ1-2,TGTGCCAGCAGGCCTCAGGACAGGGGATATGGCTACACCTTC,CASRPQDRGYGYTF
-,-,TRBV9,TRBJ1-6,TGTGCCAGCAGCGCCAGACATGCGTCTGATTCACCCCTCCACTTT,CASSARHASDSPLHF
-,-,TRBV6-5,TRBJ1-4,TGTGCCAGCAGCCTCACAGGAGCAACTAATGAAAAACTGTTTTTT,CASSLTGATNEKLFF
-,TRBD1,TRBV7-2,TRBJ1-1,TGTGCCAGCAGCTTAGCGCGGACAGGGAGTAGCACTGAAGCTTTCTTT,CASSLARTGSSTEAFF
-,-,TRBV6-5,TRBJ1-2,TGTGCCAGCAGTTATTTCCCCCAGGGCCCTAACTATGGCTACACCTTC,CASSYFPQGPNYGYTF
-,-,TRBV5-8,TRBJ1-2,TGTGCCAGCAGCTTTTATCTGAGGCAGAACTATGGCTACACCTTC,CASSFYLRQNYGYTF
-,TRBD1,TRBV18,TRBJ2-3,TGTGCCAGCTCAACCTACGGACAGGGGCCAGATACGCAGTATTTT,CASSTYGQGPDTQYF
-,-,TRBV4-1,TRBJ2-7,TGCGCCAGCAGCCACGCAACGGACGGGAGCTCCTACGAGCAGTACTTC,CASSHATDGSSYEQYF
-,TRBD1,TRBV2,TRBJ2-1,TGTGCCAGACTGGACAGGGGAATAGGGAGCTCCTACAATGAGCAGTTCTTC,CARLDRGIGSSYNEQFF
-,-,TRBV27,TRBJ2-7,TGTGCCAGCAGTTTGGCCGGGAGCCCTCGGAACGAGCAGTACTTC,CASSLAGSPRNEQYF
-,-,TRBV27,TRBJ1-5,TGTGCCAGCTCCGGGGGGCCATATCAGCCCCAGCATTTT,CASSGGPYQPQHF
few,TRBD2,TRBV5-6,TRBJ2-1,TGTGCCAGCAGCTGGAGGTCGACTAGCGGGGGGGACAATGAGCAGTTCTTC,CASSWRSTSGGDNEQFF
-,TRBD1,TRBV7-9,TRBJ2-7,TGTGCCAGCAGCAAACAGGGGGCAAACGAGCAGTACTTC,CASSKQGANEQYF
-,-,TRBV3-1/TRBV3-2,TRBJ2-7,TGTGCCAGCAGCCAAGACCACTACGAGCAGTACTTC,CASSQDHYEQYF
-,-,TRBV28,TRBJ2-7,TGTGCCAGCAGTTTGGTAGGCAGGTCGGCAATCTACGAGCAGTACTTC,CASSLVGRSAIYEQYF
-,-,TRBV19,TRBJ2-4,TGTGCCAGTAGTGGGACATACAAAAACATTCAGTACTTC,CASSGTYKNIQYF
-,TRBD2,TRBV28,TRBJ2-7,TGTGCCAGCAGTTTATGGTCTAGCGGGAGCGACGAGCAGTACTTC,CASSLWSSGSDEQYF
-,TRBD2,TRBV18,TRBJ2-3,TGTGCCAGCTCACATGGGACTAGCGGAGTGGGGACAGATACGCAGTATTTT,CASSHGTSGVGTDTQYF
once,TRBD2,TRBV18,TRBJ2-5,TGTGCCAGCTCACCAATAGCGGGAGGCCAAGAGACCCAGTACTTC,CASSPIAGGQETQYF
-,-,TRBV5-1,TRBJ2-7,TGCGCCAGCAGCTTGGGGCAGGTTTACGAGCAGTACTTC,CASSLGQVYEQYF
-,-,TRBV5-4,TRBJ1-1,TGTGCCAGCAGCAATGACGCGGGGACTGAAGCTTTCTTT,CASSNDAGTEAFF
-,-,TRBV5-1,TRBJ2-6,TGCGCCAGCAGCTTAGGACATAACTCTGGGGCCAACGTCCTGACTTTC,CASSLGHNSGANVLTF
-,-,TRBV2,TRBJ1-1,TGTGCCAGGATATCCCGCGGGGAGGACACTGAAGCTTTCTTT,CARISRGEDTEAFF
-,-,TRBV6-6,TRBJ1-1,TGTGCCAGCAGTGACACCTCTGGACAGAAAGCTTTCTTT,CASSDTSGQKAFF
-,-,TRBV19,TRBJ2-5,TGTGCCAGTAGTGCCAGATATCAAGAGACCCAGTACTTC,CASSARYQETQYF
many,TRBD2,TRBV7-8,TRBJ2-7,TGTGCCAGCAGGCGCACAGCGGGAGAAGGCGAGCAGTACTTC,CASRRTAGEGEQYF
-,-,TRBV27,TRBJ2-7,TGTGCCAGCAGTTTAGTTGAGGGGGCCTACGAGCAGTACTTC,CASSLVEGAYEQYF
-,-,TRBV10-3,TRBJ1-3,TGTGCCATCAAGGGACTGCACTCTGGAAACACCATATATTTT,CAIKGLHSGNTIYF
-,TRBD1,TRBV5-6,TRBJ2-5,TGTGCCAGCAGCCAGGGACAGGGAAAGACCCAGTACTTC,CASSQGQGKTQYF
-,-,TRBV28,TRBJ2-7,TGTGCCAGCAAGACGGCCGGGGAGCAGTACTTC,CASKTAGEQYF
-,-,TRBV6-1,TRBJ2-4,TGTGCCAGCAGTGAGACAGCACCCGGGAGACTTAGGAACATTCAGTACTTC,CASSETAPGRLRNIQYF